The 11 T cell receptor beta chains listed next were all sequenced from one sample in a study of T cells in women clearing cervical HPV infection. The protocol was immunoSEQ multiplex PCR, while the TCRdb copy is restricted to in-frame clones and leaves out a portion. The data include about 24,000 clones; the top ten clones carry 4.5% to 5.5%. Sequenced input: blood buffy coat. The receptors were gathered from a woman aged 18 to 75 with a cervical HPV16 infection that either progressed to CIN3+ or cleared (not recorded which).

With regard to this clone: The read finishes 3 residues shy of the CDR3 end, and the germline J gene is used to complete it. The chain links TRBV18 to TRBJ2-5; 9 nucleotides agree with TRBD1. CDR3 length equals 13 residues. J was trimmed by 5 bases and V by 3 bases; bases with no gene match: 1. Looked up from germline, CDR1 is KGHSH and CDR2 is LQKENI. The sequenced CDR3 bases are TGTGCCAGCTCACCGGGGACAGGGGAGACC. It translates to CASSPGTGET. The CDR3 reads in full as CASSPGTGETQYF.

Incomplete CDR3 DNA: TGTGCCAGCAGCTTGGAGGCCCTAGAGAATTCACCC. Translating gives CASSLEALENSP. The whole CDR3 protein is CASSLEALENSPLHF. This rearrangement joins TRBV5-5 to TRBJ1-6; no definite D call. The CDR3 is cut off 3 residues early in the read; its end comes from the germline J gene. V was shortened by 0 bases and J by 7 bases, with 11 bases between the two germline ends. This CDR3 spans 15 amino acids. Germline V gene lookup returns CDR1 SGHKS and CDR2 YYEKEE (reference sequence).

Points on this clone: The sequence runs out 3 residues before the end of the CDR3; the remainder is reconstructed from the germline J gene. The chain combines TRBV20-1 with TRBJ1-2; perhaps TRBD1 as D (5 bases). The V gene's germline CDR1 is DFQATT and CDR2 SNEGSKA (reference sequence). The CDR3 has 12 residues. The CDR3: CSADPGQETYTF. CDR3 DNA (partial): TGCAGTGCTGATCCTGGACAAGAGACC.

As to this clone: The sequence runs out 3 residues before the end of the CDR3; the remainder is reconstructed from the germline J gene. The V gene is TRBV7-9, the J gene TRBJ2-3, with D possibly TRBD1 on 5 matching bases. The CDR3 contains 13 residues. Per germline, CDR1 SEHNR and CDR2 FQNEAQ (reference sequence). CDR3 DNA (partial): TGTGCCAGCAGACAGGACGTCTCGCAGGCG. Translation gives CASRQDVSQA. The CDR3 in full is CASRQDVSQAQYF.

About this clone itself: The read falls 3 residues short of the CDR3 end, and the missing part is taken from the germline J gene. The J gene is TRBJ1-5, the V gene TRBV19; possibly TRBD1 for D (5 bases). Germline V lookup: CDR1 LNHDA, CDR2 SQIVND (reference sequence). Trimming took 6 bases from V and 4 from J, leaving 16 bases between them. The CDR3 sequence is 15 residues long. CDR3 in amino acids: CASRGLWSVNQPQHF. The sequenced part of the CDR3 DNA is TGTGCCAGTAGGGGGCTGTGGTCGGTAAATCAGCCC. Full variable domain (rest looked up from reference TRBV19 and TRBJ1-5): DGGITQSPKYLFRKEGQNVTLSCEQNLNHDAMYWYRQDPGQGLRLIYYSQIVNDFQKGDIAEGYSVSREKKESFPLTVTSAQKNPTAFYLCASRGLWSVNQPQHFGDGTRLSIL.

As to this clone: Sequencing ends 3 residues short of the CDR3 end; the germline J gene provides the rest. This sequence joins TRBV19 and TRBJ2-7; 7 bases are a match to TRBD1. Germline CDR1 and CDR2: LNHDA and SQIVND (reference sequence). CDR3 length equals 14 residues. With 5 bases clipped from V and 5 bases from J, the junction kept 9 bases outside the gene matches. CDR3 residues: CASSEDREMNEQYF. Partial CDR3 DNA: TGTGCCAGTAGTGAAGACAGGGAAATGAACGAG.

To note about this clone: The sequenced fragment ends 3 residues before the CDR3 boundary, so the rest is inferred from the germline J gene. The chain combines TRBV20-1 with TRBJ1-1; D gene ambiguous. V dropped 5 bases and J dropped 5 bases, with 15 bases sitting between them. Germline V gene sequence: CDR1 DFQATT, CDR2 SNEGSKA (reference sequence). CDR3 size: 13 residues. CDR3 sequence reads: CSAAGLSTTEAFF. Partial CDR3 DNA: TGCAGTGCTGCGGGATTGTCGACGACTGAA.

About this clone: Read sequence stops 3 residues before the CDR3 end, and the germline J gene provides the missing end. This chain uses TRBV6-2 or TRBV6-3 with TRBJ1-1, with TRBD1 matching over 7 bases. Germline CDR1 and CDR2: MNHEY and SVGEGT. CDR3 length equals 16 residues. The V and J ends lost 6 bases and 5 bases, in that order; junction bases with no gene match: 15. The CDR3 here is CASRRPRQGVGTEAFF. The covered CDR3 bases are TGTGCCAGCAGACGCCCCCGACAGGGAGTAGGGACTGAA.

To note about this clone: The CDR3 extends 3 residues past the end of the read, so its final part is completed from the germline J gene. The chain uses TRBV7-2 and TRBJ2-3; TRBD1 aligns across 7 bases. There are 14 residues in the CDR3. Germline CDR1 reads SGHTA; CDR2 reads FQGNSA. CDR3 DNA, as far as it was read: TGTGCCAGCAGCCAAGACAGGGTTTTAGAGACG. Amino acid sequence: CASSQDRVLET. The CDR3 in full is CASSQDRVLETQYF.

Comment on this clone: The read is 3 residues too short to cover the CDR3 end, so that end is filled in from the germline J gene. V and J are TRBV19 and TRBJ2-3, with 7 positions matching TRBD2. This CDR3 contains 15 residues. CDR1 and CDR2 from the germline V gene are LNHDA and SQIVND (reference sequence). The CDR3 is CASSIGAGVTETQYF. CDR3 DNA (partial): TGTGCCAGTAGTATAGGCGCGGGAGTGACTGAGACG.

CDR3 bases read: TGTGCCTGGAACCGGGGACAGGGTATCCATGAG. It encodes CAWNRGQGIHE. In full, the CDR3 reads CAWNRGQGIHEQFF. J is TRBJ2-1 and V is TRBV30; 9 nucleotides match TRBD1. With the read ending 3 residues before the CDR3 end, the germline J gene is used to fill in that end. This CDR3 spans 14 amino acids. CDR1 and CDR2 (germline): GTSNPN, SVGIG (reference sequence). The V gene end was trimmed by 4 bases and the J gene end by 8 bases; junction bases not matched to a gene: 9.